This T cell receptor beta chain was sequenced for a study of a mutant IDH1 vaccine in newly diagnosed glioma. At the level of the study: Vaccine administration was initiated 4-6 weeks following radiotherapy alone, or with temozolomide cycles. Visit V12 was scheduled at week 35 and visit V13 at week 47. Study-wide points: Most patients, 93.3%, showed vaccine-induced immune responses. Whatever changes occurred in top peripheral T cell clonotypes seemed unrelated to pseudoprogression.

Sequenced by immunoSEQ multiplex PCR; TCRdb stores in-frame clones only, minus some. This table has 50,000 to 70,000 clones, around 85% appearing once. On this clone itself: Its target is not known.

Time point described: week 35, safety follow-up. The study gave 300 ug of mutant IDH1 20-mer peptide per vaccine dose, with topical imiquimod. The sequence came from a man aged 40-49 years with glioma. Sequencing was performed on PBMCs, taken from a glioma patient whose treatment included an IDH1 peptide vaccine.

The CDR3 reads CASSLGTGYSNQPQHF. CDR3 coding DNA: TGTGCCAGCAGTTTGGGGACAGGATATAGCAATCAGCCCCAGCATTTT. The rearrangement uses TRBV6-5 and TRBJ1-5; TRBD1 matches at 8 bases. Per germline, CDR1 MNHEY and CDR2 SVGAGI. The length of the CDR3 is 16 residues. Trimming removed 4 bases from V and 0 bases from J; junction bases left unmatched: 5.